This paragraph reports one T cell receptor (beta chain). It lacks a known antigen. One base away there is no much larger clone; base qualities are not given. Donors formed part of the validation cohort, which comprised fewer than 150 subjects and was distinct from the first cohort of several hundred subjects. Measured from the cysteine to the phenylalanine, the CDR3 is 15 residues long. Kept here is only the CDR3 DNA, which spans 45 bases and is read in frame from base 1. The CDR1 and CDR2 encoded by the germline V gene are MGHRA and YSYEKL. Between the V and J ends, shortened by 1 base and 4 bases respectively, the junction contains 11 bases. The data were taken from a study of cytomegalovirus exposure and HLA in healthy donors (dated by TCRdb to about 2017). For context, the study as a whole: The 650 to 750 repertoires of the first cohort and the 110 or so validation repertoires were produced on the same platform, according to a later analysis. The study aimed to test whether cataloging public T cell receptors could reveal signatures of past pathogen exposure. Besides the first cohort of around 700 subjects, a separate validation cohort made up of 120 different subjects was used. To predict cytomegalovirus infection status, the study brought together high-throughput TCR immunosequencing, statistical association of individual TCRs with disease status, and machine learning. Here is what the overall study found, with its caveats: A total of 150 to 200 TCR beta chains were listed by the study as associated with cytomegalovirus. Cytomegalovirus status was reported to be diagnosed by the classifier with high specificity and sensitivity in both the original and validation cohorts. According to the authors, the approach could potentially be generalized to other disease states and immunological phenotypes. In vitro tests confirmed that a few of the cytomegalovirus-associated TCR beta chains recognize cytomegalovirus antigens. Subsequent analysis determined that TCRs grouped into clusters in the first cohort also showed a tendency toward co-occurrence across the roughly 120 validation repertoires, and roughly 94% of cluster scores exceeded 0. While some public TCRs were present in many individuals, most TCR sequences turned up only very rarely across donors. A later analysis had no HLA typing for the validation cohort, so co-occurrence there was scored across all 120 repertoires.

Library preparation was by the immunoSEQ multiplex PCR assay. For the original study's pipeline: To diagnose cytomegalovirus status from the catalog of TCR beta chain sequences, a statistical classification framework was built. In its TCRdb copy, this immuneACCESS table keeps in-frame sequences only and misses some clones. Where compared with another copy, unresolved V genes explain less than half of these, and the others have no known cause. That table furnishes V, J and clone size, whereas the DNA furnished D and trimming. The sample includes more than 95,000 clones, with around 90% observed a single time. About 1.9% of the sample rests with the top ten.

The V and J genes are TRBV4-1 and TRBJ1-5; the D gene identity is not certain. Sequencing was done on a sample of PBMCs. The origin of this receptor is a woman aged 18 to 35 in good health and CMV-seronegative. The CDR3 here reads CASSQGRGGNQPQHF. The nucleotide sequence reads TGCGCCAGCAGCCAAGGACGCGGAGGTAATCAGCCCCAGCATTTT.